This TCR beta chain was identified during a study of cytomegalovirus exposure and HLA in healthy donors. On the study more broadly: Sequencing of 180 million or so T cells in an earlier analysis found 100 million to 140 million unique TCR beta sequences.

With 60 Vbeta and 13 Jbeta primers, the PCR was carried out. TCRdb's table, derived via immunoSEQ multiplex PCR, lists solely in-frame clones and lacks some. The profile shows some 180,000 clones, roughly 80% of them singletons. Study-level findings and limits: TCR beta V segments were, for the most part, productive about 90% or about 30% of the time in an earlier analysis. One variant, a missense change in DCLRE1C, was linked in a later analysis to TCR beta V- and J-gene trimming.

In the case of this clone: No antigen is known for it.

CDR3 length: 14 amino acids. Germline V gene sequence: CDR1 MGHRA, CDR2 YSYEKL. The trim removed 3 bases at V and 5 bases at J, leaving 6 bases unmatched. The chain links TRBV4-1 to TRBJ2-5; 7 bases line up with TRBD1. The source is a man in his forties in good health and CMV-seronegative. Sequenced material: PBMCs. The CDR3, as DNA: TGCGCCAGCAGCCAGACTGACAGGGTGGAGACCCAGTACTTC. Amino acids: CASSQTDRVETQYF.